The present entry profiles one TCR beta chain with its context. The data derive from a study of technical replicates of blood from a few donors. Assay used: immunoSEQ multiplex PCR; TCRdb lists only in-frame clones, some missing. The sample lists approximately 81,000 clones, nearly 96% occurring once. Germline CDR1 reads MGHRA; CDR2 reads YSYEKL. Trimming shortened V by 6 bases and J by 0 bases, and 30 bases separated the two germline ends. The length of the CDR3 is 21 residues. The chain combines TRBV4-1 with TRBJ2-4; tentatively, D is TRBD1 (5 bases). The receptor was derived from a human donor in good health. Sequenced material: T cells isolated from PBMCs. The DNA for the CDR3 is TGCGCCAGCAGGCCCCTGAGAAGGGGAAAGCCCCTCTTTCTAGCCAAAAACATTCAGTACTTC. It codes for CASRPLRRGKPLFLAKNIQYF.